These T cell receptor beta chains were read from a single sample in a study of beta chain features in type 1 diabetes. Assay: immunoSEQ multiplex PCR; the TCRdb copy retains only in-frame clones and omits some. Of over 100,000 clones in the sample, around 17% were seen once. The sequenced sample was central memory CD4+ T cells from blood. The receptors here all came from a man under 40 with type 1 diabetes. Both conserved end residues are part of each CDR3. D genes are given only for firm matches. The size field is filled for only some rows; it gives once, few, many or a size class.

j_gene: TRBJ2-5; abundance: .; v_gene: TRBV7-2; len: 15; d_gene: TRBD2; CDR3nt: TGTGCCAGCAGCCCAAATAGCGGGGGGGGTGAGACCCAGTACTTC; CDR3aa: CASSPNSGGGETQYF
j_gene: TRBJ2-1; abundance: many; v_gene: TRBV15; len: 15; d_gene: TRBD2; CDR3nt: TGTGCCACGAAAAACCAGGGACTACAGTACAATGAGCAGTTCTTC; CDR3aa: CATKNQGLQYNEQFF
j_gene: TRBJ2-7; abundance: few; v_gene: TRBV7-9; len: 16; d_gene: TRBD2; CDR3nt: TGTGCCAGCAGCTTGGGACTAGCGGGGGTCTCCCACGAGCAGTACTTC; CDR3aa: CASSLGLAGVSHEQYF
j_gene: TRBJ1-4; abundance: .; v_gene: TRBV28; len: 16; d_gene: .; CDR3nt: TGTGCCAGCAGTTTAAAGGGAGCAGCAACTAATGAAAAACTGTTTTTT; CDR3aa: CASSLKGAATNEKLFF
j_gene: TRBJ2-1; abundance: few; v_gene: TRBV4-3; len: 13; d_gene: .; CDR3nt: TGCGCCAGCAGCCACCTAAATGCCGATGAGCAGTTCTTC; CDR3aa: CASSHLNADEQFF
j_gene: TRBJ1-1; abundance: .; v_gene: TRBV29-1; len: 15; d_gene: .; CDR3nt: TGCAGCGTGGACAGAATAGGATTCATGAACACTGAAGCTTTCTTT; CDR3aa: CSVDRIGFMNTEAFF
j_gene: TRBJ1-2; abundance: few; v_gene: TRBV28; len: 13; d_gene: .; CDR3nt: TGTGCCAGCAGTTTCGGTCCAGGGGTCGACTACACCTTC; CDR3aa: CASSFGPGVDYTF
j_gene: TRBJ2-2; abundance: few; v_gene: TRBV9; len: 15; d_gene: TRBD1; CDR3nt: TGTGCCAGCAGCGTAGGGACAGGCAACACCGGGGAGCTGTTTTTT; CDR3aa: CASSVGTGNTGELFF
j_gene: TRBJ2-2; abundance: .; v_gene: TRBV5-1; len: 14; d_gene: .; CDR3nt: TGCGCCAGCAGCTTGGGGCAGAACACCGGGGAGCTGTTTTTT; CDR3aa: CASSLGQNTGELFF
j_gene: TRBJ1-3; abundance: .; v_gene: TRBV30; len: 13; d_gene: .; CDR3nt: TGTGCCTGGAGTATCGGGGTCGGAAACACCATATATTTT; CDR3aa: CAWSIGVGNTIYF
j_gene: TRBJ2-5; abundance: .; v_gene: TRBV11-3; len: 13; d_gene: .; CDR3nt: TGTGCCAGCAGCTTTGCAGGGCGGGAGACCCAGTACTTC; CDR3aa: CASSFAGRETQYF
j_gene: TRBJ2-3; abundance: .; v_gene: TRBV7-2; len: 13; d_gene: .; CDR3nt: TGTGCCAGCAGCTTAGCGGGGAAAGATACGCAGTATTTT; CDR3aa: CASSLAGKDTQYF
j_gene: TRBJ1-6; abundance: .; v_gene: TRBV4-3; len: 15; d_gene: TRBD1; CDR3nt: TGCGCCAGCAGCCAAGAAACAGGGGTCGATTCACCCCTCCACTTT; CDR3aa: CASSQETGVDSPLHF
j_gene: TRBJ1-6; abundance: few; v_gene: TRBV30; len: 13; d_gene: TRBD1; CDR3nt: TGTGCCTGGAGTGTCCAGGGGGCCTCACCCCTCCACTTT; CDR3aa: CAWSVQGASPLHF
j_gene: TRBJ2-1; abundance: few; v_gene: TRBV29-1; len: 12; d_gene: .; CDR3nt: TGCAGCGTTGACGGGGCTAACAATGAGCAGTTCTTC; CDR3aa: CSVDGANNEQFF
j_gene: TRBJ1-2; abundance: few; v_gene: TRBV5-1; len: 14; d_gene: .; CDR3nt: TGCGCCAGCAGCTTGGACAGGGATAACTATGGCTACACCTTC; CDR3aa: CASSLDRDNYGYTF
j_gene: TRBJ2-3; abundance: many; v_gene: TRBV29-1; len: 11; d_gene: .; CDR3nt: TGCAGCGTTGGTCTCACAGATACGCAGTATTTT; CDR3aa: CSVGLTDTQYF
j_gene: TRBJ2-5; abundance: few; v_gene: TRBV7-6; len: 16; d_gene: .; CDR3nt: TGTGCCAGCAGCTCCCTCCCGAGGGTCAGCCAAGAGACCCAGTACTTC; CDR3aa: CASSSLPRVSQETQYF
j_gene: TRBJ2-1; abundance: few; v_gene: TRBV5-1; len: 13; d_gene: .; CDR3nt: TGCGCCAGCAGCTACGGGGACTACAATGAGCAGTTCTTC; CDR3aa: CASSYGDYNEQFF
j_gene: TRBJ2-4; abundance: .; v_gene: TRBV9; len: 17; d_gene: .; CDR3nt: TGTGCCAGCAGCGCGCCCCTAGAGGGGGGCGCCAAAAACATTCAGTACTTC; CDR3aa: CASSAPLEGGAKNIQYF
j_gene: TRBJ2-3; abundance: few; v_gene: TRBV19; len: 15; d_gene: .; CDR3nt: TGTGCCAGTAGTATTGCGGATTCGAGCACAGATACGCAGTATTTT; CDR3aa: CASSIADSSTDTQYF
j_gene: TRBJ1-1; abundance: .; v_gene: TRBV6-6; len: 11; d_gene: .; CDR3nt: TGTGCCAGCAGTTACTCGGGTGAAGCTTTCTTT; CDR3aa: CASSYSGEAFF
j_gene: TRBJ1-4; abundance: .; v_gene: TRBV27; len: 15; d_gene: .; CDR3nt: TGTGCCAGCAGTTTATCTGCACAGGGCAACGAAAAACTGTTTTTT; CDR3aa: CASSLSAQGNEKLFF
j_gene: TRBJ2-7; abundance: .; v_gene: TRBV2; len: 15; d_gene: .; CDR3nt: TGTGCCAGCAGTGAGAGTAAGGGCCGTTCGTACGAGCAGTACTTC; CDR3aa: CASSESKGRSYEQYF
j_gene: TRBJ1-2; abundance: .; v_gene: TRBV25-1; len: 14; d_gene: .; CDR3nt: TGTGCCAGCAGTGAAAGAGGGGTCTCGGGAGGCTACACCTTC; CDR3aa: CASSERGVSGGYTF
j_gene: TRBJ2-5; abundance: .; v_gene: TRBV11-3; len: 16; d_gene: TRBD2; CDR3nt: TGTGCCAGCAGCTTAGCTCCTAGCGGGGGCGTAGGGACCCAGTACTTC; CDR3aa: CASSLAPSGGVGTQYF
j_gene: TRBJ2-7; abundance: few; v_gene: TRBV19; len: 13; d_gene: .; CDR3nt: TGTGCCAGTCAGGGTTTGAGCTCCTACGAGCAGTACTTC; CDR3aa: CASQGLSSYEQYF
j_gene: TRBJ2-7; abundance: .; v_gene: TRBV9; len: 15; d_gene: .; CDR3nt: TGTGCCAGCAGCGTAGGTCCTCTGGGCGCCTACGAGCAGTACTTC; CDR3aa: CASSVGPLGAYEQYF
j_gene: TRBJ2-1; abundance: many; v_gene: TRBV6-4; len: 16; d_gene: .; CDR3nt: TGTGCCAGCAGTGACTCAGGGTCAGGGTCCTACAATGAGCAGTTCTTC; CDR3aa: CASSDSGSGSYNEQFF
j_gene: TRBJ2-7; abundance: .; v_gene: TRBV7-2; len: 14; d_gene: .; CDR3nt: TGTGCCAGCAGCTTAGATGGGATCCTCTACGAGCAGTACTTC; CDR3aa: CASSLDGILYEQYF
j_gene: TRBJ2-4; abundance: .; v_gene: TRBV5-1; len: 14; d_gene: .; CDR3nt: TGCGCCAGCAGCTTAACATGGACGGGGAACATTCAGTACTTC; CDR3aa: CASSLTWTGNIQYF
j_gene: TRBJ1-1; abundance: .; v_gene: TRBV6-5; len: 14; d_gene: .; CDR3nt: TGTGCCAGCAGCACCCTGGGGGGTAACACTGAAGCTTTCTTT; CDR3aa: CASSTLGGNTEAFF
j_gene: TRBJ2-3; abundance: .; v_gene: TRBV7-9; len: 17; d_gene: TRBD2; CDR3nt: TGTGCCAGTTTCCGAGCGGGGGGGTCTCCCGGTGAAGATACGCAGTATTTT; CDR3aa: CASFRAGGSPGEDTQYF
j_gene: TRBJ2-1; abundance: few; v_gene: TRBV30; len: 15; d_gene: TRBD2; CDR3nt: TGTGCCTGGAGTGTACTAGCGGATTCCTACAATGAGCAGTTCTTC; CDR3aa: CAWSVLADSYNEQFF
j_gene: TRBJ1-2; abundance: few; v_gene: TRBV30; len: 13; d_gene: TRBD1; CDR3nt: TGTGCCTGGAAACGGACAGGGTACTATGGCTACACCTTC; CDR3aa: CAWKRTGYYGYTF
j_gene: TRBJ1-2; abundance: .; v_gene: TRBV30; len: 14; d_gene: .; CDR3nt: TGTGCCTGGAACGGCCCACTCAGCAACTATGGCTACACCTTC; CDR3aa: CAWNGPLSNYGYTF
j_gene: TRBJ1-6; abundance: .; v_gene: TRBV9; len: 16; d_gene: .; CDR3nt: TGTGCCAGCAGCCGGCCCAGGGGATCCTATAATTCACCCCTCCACTTT; CDR3aa: CASSRPRGSYNSPLHF
j_gene: TRBJ1-2; abundance: few; v_gene: TRBV18; len: 14; d_gene: TRBD1; CDR3nt: TGTGCCAGCTCACCTTCCGGGACAGGGGAAGGCTACACCTTC; CDR3aa: CASSPSGTGEGYTF
j_gene: TRBJ2-3; abundance: .; v_gene: TRBV11-2; len: 14; d_gene: .; CDR3nt: TGTGCCAGCAGCTACAGGGAAGACACAGATACGCAGTATTTT; CDR3aa: CASSYREDTDTQYF
j_gene: TRBJ1-2; abundance: few; v_gene: TRBV28; len: 15; d_gene: .; CDR3nt: TGTGCCAGTAGAGCCCGTGAAGGGAACTTCTATGGCTACACCTTC; CDR3aa: CASRAREGNFYGYTF
j_gene: TRBJ1-4; abundance: many; v_gene: TRBV14; len: 13; d_gene: TRBD1; CDR3nt: TGTGCCAGCAGGCAGGGGGAGAGTGAAAAACTGTTTTTT; CDR3aa: CASRQGESEKLFF
j_gene: TRBJ2-3; abundance: .; v_gene: TRBV7-2; len: 16; d_gene: TRBD2; CDR3nt: TGTGCCAGCAGCTTTGGGACTAGCGGTTACACAGATACGCAGTATTTT; CDR3aa: CASSFGTSGYTDTQYF
j_gene: TRBJ2-1; abundance: few; v_gene: TRBV7-2; len: 15; d_gene: .; CDR3nt: TGTGCCAGCAGCTTAGACCCGGCGGTCCACAATGAGCAGTTCTTC; CDR3aa: CASSLDPAVHNEQFF
j_gene: TRBJ2-1; abundance: .; v_gene: TRBV5-1; len: 17; d_gene: TRBD1; CDR3nt: TGCGCCAGCAGCCTTAACGAACCGGGACAGGGCTACAATGAGCAGTTCTTC; CDR3aa: CASSLNEPGQGYNEQFF
j_gene: TRBJ2-2; abundance: .; v_gene: TRBV5-4; len: 15; d_gene: .; CDR3nt: TGTGCCAGCAGCGTCGGACTTATGAACACCGGGGAGCTGTTTTTT; CDR3aa: CASSVGLMNTGELFF
j_gene: TRBJ1-1; abundance: many; v_gene: TRBV4-1; len: 11; d_gene: .; CDR3nt: TGCGCCAGCAGCCAAGGGGTAGAGGCTTTCTTT; CDR3aa: CASSQGVEAFF
j_gene: TRBJ1-3; abundance: .; v_gene: TRBV29-1; len: 16; d_gene: .; CDR3nt: TGCAGCGTTAGATCCCGGGACACCTACTCTGGAAACACCATATATTTT; CDR3aa: CSVRSRDTYSGNTIYF
j_gene: TRBJ2-1; abundance: few; v_gene: TRBV9; len: 17; d_gene: TRBD2; CDR3nt: TGTGCCAGCAGCGTAGCAACTAGCGGGGCATCCTACAATGAGCAGTTCTTC; CDR3aa: CASSVATSGASYNEQFF
j_gene: TRBJ2-1; abundance: .; v_gene: TRBV30; len: 15; d_gene: TRBD2; CDR3nt: TGTGCCTGGAGTGTGGGGGGGAGCTCCTACAATGAGCAGTTCTTC; CDR3aa: CAWSVGGSSYNEQFF
j_gene: TRBJ2-1; abundance: .; v_gene: TRBV4-2; len: 17; d_gene: .; CDR3nt: TGTGCCAGCAGTCGATTCCCCCGGGACGGGATCTACAATGAGCAGTTCTTC; CDR3aa: CASSRFPRDGIYNEQFF
j_gene: TRBJ1-2; abundance: .; v_gene: TRBV5-8; len: 12; d_gene: .; CDR3nt: TGTGCCAGCAGCTGGGGACATAACGGCTACACCTTC; CDR3aa: CASSWGHNGYTF
j_gene: TRBJ1-5; abundance: .; v_gene: TRBV4-3; len: 17; d_gene: TRBD1; CDR3nt: TGCGCCAGCAGCCAAGATACGGGACAGGGGGGCAATCAGCCCCAGCATTTT; CDR3aa: CASSQDTGQGGNQPQHF
j_gene: TRBJ2-3; abundance: .; v_gene: TRBV7-2; len: 15; d_gene: .; CDR3nt: TGTGCCAGCAGGCCCGGGACTCCGCTCACAGATACGCAGTATTTT; CDR3aa: CASRPGTPLTDTQYF
j_gene: TRBJ1-2; abundance: few; v_gene: TRBV7-9; len: 14; d_gene: .; CDR3nt: TGTGCCAGCAGCTTAACGGGGAGTAAGGATGGCTACACCTTC; CDR3aa: CASSLTGSKDGYTF
j_gene: TRBJ2-1; abundance: .; v_gene: TRBV2; len: 12; d_gene: TRBD1; CDR3nt: TGTGCCAGCAGTAACAGGGGCAATGAGCAGTTCTTC; CDR3aa: CASSNRGNEQFF
j_gene: TRBJ2-5; abundance: .; v_gene: TRBV11-3; len: 14; d_gene: TRBD1; CDR3nt: TGTGCCAGCAGCCTCAGGACAGGGACCCAGACCCAGTACTTC; CDR3aa: CASSLRTGTQTQYF
j_gene: TRBJ2-1; abundance: few; v_gene: TRBV29-1; len: 13; d_gene: TRBD1; CDR3nt: TGCAGCGTGGATAGACAGGGGGGAAATGAGCAGTTCTTC; CDR3aa: CSVDRQGGNEQFF
j_gene: TRBJ1-2; abundance: .; v_gene: TRBV4-3; len: 14; d_gene: .; CDR3nt: TGCGCCAGCAGCCAAGGGGACGGAAACTATGGCTACACCTTC; CDR3aa: CASSQGDGNYGYTF